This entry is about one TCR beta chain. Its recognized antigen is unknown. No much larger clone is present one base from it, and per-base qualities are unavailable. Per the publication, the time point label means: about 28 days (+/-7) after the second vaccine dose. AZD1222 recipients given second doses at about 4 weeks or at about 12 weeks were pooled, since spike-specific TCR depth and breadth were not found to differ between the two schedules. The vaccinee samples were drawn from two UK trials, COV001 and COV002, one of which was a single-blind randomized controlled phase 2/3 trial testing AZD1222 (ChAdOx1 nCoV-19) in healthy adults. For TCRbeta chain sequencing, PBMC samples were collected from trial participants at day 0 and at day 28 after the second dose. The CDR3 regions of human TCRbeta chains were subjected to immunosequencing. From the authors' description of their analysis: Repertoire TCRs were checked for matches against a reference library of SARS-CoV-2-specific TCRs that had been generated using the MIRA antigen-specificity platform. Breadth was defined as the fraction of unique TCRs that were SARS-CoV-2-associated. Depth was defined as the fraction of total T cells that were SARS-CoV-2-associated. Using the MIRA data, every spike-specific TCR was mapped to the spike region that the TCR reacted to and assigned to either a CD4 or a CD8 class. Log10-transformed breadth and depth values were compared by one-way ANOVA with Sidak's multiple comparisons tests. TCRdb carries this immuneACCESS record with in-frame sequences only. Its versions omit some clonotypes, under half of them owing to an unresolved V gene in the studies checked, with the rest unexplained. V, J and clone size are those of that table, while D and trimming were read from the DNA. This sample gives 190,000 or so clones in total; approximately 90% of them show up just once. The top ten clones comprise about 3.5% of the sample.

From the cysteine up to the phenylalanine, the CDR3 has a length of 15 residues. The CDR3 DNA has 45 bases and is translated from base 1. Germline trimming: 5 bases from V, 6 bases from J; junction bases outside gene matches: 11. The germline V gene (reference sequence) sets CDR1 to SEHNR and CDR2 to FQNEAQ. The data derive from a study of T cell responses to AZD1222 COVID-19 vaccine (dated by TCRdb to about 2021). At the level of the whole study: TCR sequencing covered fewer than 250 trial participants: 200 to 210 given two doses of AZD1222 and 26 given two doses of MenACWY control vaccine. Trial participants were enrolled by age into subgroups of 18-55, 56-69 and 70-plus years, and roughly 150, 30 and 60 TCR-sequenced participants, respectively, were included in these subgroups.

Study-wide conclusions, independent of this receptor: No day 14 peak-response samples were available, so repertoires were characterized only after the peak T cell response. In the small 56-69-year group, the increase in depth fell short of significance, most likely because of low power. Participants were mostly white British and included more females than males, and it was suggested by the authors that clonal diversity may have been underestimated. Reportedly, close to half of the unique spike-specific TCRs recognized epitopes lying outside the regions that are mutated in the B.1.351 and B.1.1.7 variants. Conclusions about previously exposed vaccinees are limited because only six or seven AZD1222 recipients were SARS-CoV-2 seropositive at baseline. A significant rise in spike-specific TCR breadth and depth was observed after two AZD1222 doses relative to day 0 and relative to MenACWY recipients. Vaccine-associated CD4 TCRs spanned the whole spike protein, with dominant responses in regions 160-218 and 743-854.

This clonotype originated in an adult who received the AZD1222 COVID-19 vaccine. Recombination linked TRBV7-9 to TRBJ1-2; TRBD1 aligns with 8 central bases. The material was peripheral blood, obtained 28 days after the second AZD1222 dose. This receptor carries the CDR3 CASSPGQGAGDGYTF. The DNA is TGTGCCAGCAGCCCTGGACAGGGAGCGGGGGATGGCTACACCTTC.